This is a list of T cell receptor beta chains from one sample in a study of blood T cell repertoires in COVID-19. The protocol was immunoSEQ multiplex PCR, while the TCRdb copy is restricted to in-frame clones and leaves out a portion. The sample contains 150,000 to 190,000 clones, 65% to 85% of which appear only once. The specimen sequenced was peripheral blood. These receptors were taken from an elderly woman with acute or convalescent COVID-19. The CDR3 runs from the conserved cysteine through the conserved F or W. Fields, in order: J gene, V gene, clone size, D gene, CDR3 protein, CDR3 DNA. A D gene is named only where the DNA matches it firmly. Only part of the rows carry a size: once, few, many, or a class if the clone is expanded.

j_gene: TRBJ2-7
v_gene: TRBV6-6
abundance: .
d_gene: TRBD2
CDR3aa: CASRWTSGAYEQYF
CDR3nt: TGTGCCAGCAGGTGGACTAGCGGAGCCTACGAGCAGTACTTC

j_gene: TRBJ1-4
v_gene: TRBV6-6
abundance: .
d_gene: TRBD1
CDR3aa: CASRSDGTGTNEKLFF
CDR3nt: TGTGCCAGCAGATCTGACGGGACAGGGACTAATGAAAAACTGTTTTTT

j_gene: TRBJ1-2
v_gene: TRBV6-5
abundance: .
d_gene: TRBD1
CDR3aa: CASSYSGRDSYGYTF
CDR3nt: TGTGCCAGCAGTTACTCGGGCCGGGACAGTTATGGCTACACCTTC

j_gene: TRBJ2-6
v_gene: TRBV5-4
abundance: .
d_gene: .
CDR3aa: CASSLGGIGANVLTF
CDR3nt: TGTGCCAGCAGCTTGGGCGGGATTGGGGCCAACGTCCTGACTTTC

j_gene: TRBJ2-6
v_gene: TRBV5-1
abundance: .
d_gene: TRBD2
CDR3aa: CASRLTGGNSGANVLTF
CDR3nt: TGCGCCAGCAGGTTGACGGGGGGGAACTCTGGGGCCAACGTCCTGACTTTC

j_gene: TRBJ1-2
v_gene: TRBV10-3
abundance: .
d_gene: .
CDR3aa: CAISGTSPYGYTF
CDR3nt: TGTGCCATCAGTGGGACATCCCCCTATGGCTACACCTTC

j_gene: TRBJ2-2
v_gene: TRBV23-1
abundance: .
d_gene: TRBD2
CDR3aa: CASSQPSGARTYTGELFF
CDR3nt: TGCGCCAGCAGTCAACCTAGCGGGGCCCGTACATACACCGGGGAGCTGTTTTTT

j_gene: TRBJ1-2
v_gene: TRBV28
abundance: .
d_gene: .
CDR3aa: CASSLRPYGYTF
CDR3nt: TGTGCCAGCAGTTTGCGGCCGTATGGCTACACCTTC

j_gene: TRBJ1-2
v_gene: TRBV5-1
abundance: .
d_gene: .
CDR3aa: CASTPGGGRYGYTF
CDR3nt: TGCGCCAGCACACCCGGCGGGGGCCGCTATGGCTACACCTTC

j_gene: TRBJ2-7
v_gene: TRBV6-5
abundance: few
d_gene: TRBD1
CDR3aa: CASGTDVYEQYF
CDR3nt: TGTGCCAGCGGGACAGACGTCTACGAGCAGTACTTC

j_gene: TRBJ1-4
v_gene: TRBV27
abundance: few
d_gene: .
CDR3aa: CASSLSRVGEKLFF
CDR3nt: TGTGCCAGCAGTTTATCCAGGGTTGGAGAAAAACTGTTTTTT

j_gene: TRBJ2-2
v_gene: TRBV9
abundance: .
d_gene: TRBD2
CDR3aa: CASSAEDAGGRDTGELFF
CDR3nt: TGTGCCAGCAGCGCCGAAGACGCGGGGGGGCGAGACACCGGGGAGCTGTTTTTT

j_gene: TRBJ1-1
v_gene: TRBV7-6
abundance: .
d_gene: .
CDR3aa: CASSSGLSEAFF
CDR3nt: TGTGCCAGCAGCTCCGGACTCAGCGAAGCTTTCTTT

j_gene: TRBJ1-1
v_gene: TRBV6-2/TRBV6-3
abundance: .
d_gene: .
CDR3aa: CASSYAGANTEAFF
CDR3nt: TGTGCCAGCAGTTACGCGGGCGCGAACACTGAAGCTTTCTTT

j_gene: TRBJ1-1
v_gene: TRBV6-5
abundance: .
d_gene: .
CDR3aa: CASSYYKNTEAFF
CDR3nt: TGTGCCAGCAGTTACTACAAGAACACTGAAGCTTTCTTT

j_gene: TRBJ1-1
v_gene: TRBV5-1
abundance: .
d_gene: TRBD1
CDR3aa: CASSKQGARTEAFF
CDR3nt: TGCGCCAGCAGCAAACAGGGGGCGCGAACTGAAGCTTTCTTT

j_gene: TRBJ1-2
v_gene: TRBV7-2
abundance: .
d_gene: .
CDR3aa: CASSLVLSGYTF
CDR3nt: TGTGCCAGCAGCTTAGTTCTATCGGGCTACACCTTC

j_gene: TRBJ2-2
v_gene: TRBV6-5
abundance: .
d_gene: TRBD2
CDR3aa: CASSSGVAGATGELFF
CDR3nt: TGTGCCAGCAGTTCCGGGGTAGCGGGGGCGACCGGGGAGCTGTTTTTT

j_gene: TRBJ2-3
v_gene: TRBV13
abundance: few
d_gene: TRBD2
CDR3aa: CASSYGLAGDHYTQYF
CDR3nt: TGTGCCAGCAGCTACGGACTAGCGGGTGATCATTATACGCAGTATTTT

j_gene: TRBJ2-1
v_gene: TRBV3-1/TRBV3-2
abundance: .
d_gene: .
CDR3aa: CASSQDAAYNEQFF
CDR3nt: TGTGCCAGCAGCCAAGACGCGGCGTACAATGAGCAGTTCTTC

j_gene: TRBJ2-3
v_gene: TRBV3-1/TRBV3-2
abundance: .
d_gene: TRBD2
CDR3aa: CASSQRFSGGSRDTQYF
CDR3nt: TGTGCCAGCAGCCAGAGGTTTAGCGGGGGTTCGAGAGATACGCAGTATTTT

j_gene: TRBJ1-1
v_gene: TRBV16
abundance: .
d_gene: TRBD1
CDR3aa: CASSPLSTGNTEAFF
CDR3nt: TGTGCCAGCAGCCCCTTATCGACAGGGAATACTGAAGCTTTCTTT

j_gene: TRBJ1-1
v_gene: TRBV6-5
abundance: .
d_gene: TRBD1
CDR3aa: CASRWGQGMAEAFF
CDR3nt: TGTGCCAGCAGATGGGGACAGGGTATGGCTGAAGCTTTCTTT

j_gene: TRBJ1-6
v_gene: TRBV6-5
abundance: .
d_gene: TRBD1
CDR3aa: CASSEPSQGGSPLHF
CDR3nt: TGTGCCAGCAGCGAGCCTTCACAGGGGGGATCACCCCTCCACTTT

j_gene: TRBJ1-5
v_gene: TRBV30
abundance: .
d_gene: TRBD1
CDR3aa: CAWSDDRTGLYSNQPQHF
CDR3nt: TGTGCCTGGAGTGACGATAGGACAGGGCTTTATAGCAATCAGCCCCAGCATTTT

j_gene: TRBJ1-5
v_gene: TRBV6-1
abundance: .
d_gene: .
CDR3aa: CASSESVTPNRPQHF
CDR3nt: TGTGCCAGCAGTGAATCGGTCACGCCGAATAGGCCCCAGCATTTT

j_gene: TRBJ1-1
v_gene: TRBV10-3
abundance: .
d_gene: TRBD1
CDR3aa: CAISDSTGANTEAFF
CDR3nt: TGTGCCATCAGTGATTCGACAGGGGCGAACACTGAAGCTTTCTTT

j_gene: TRBJ2-7
v_gene: TRBV4-3
abundance: .
d_gene: .
CDR3aa: CASSQDGGAEQYF
CDR3nt: TGCGCCAGCAGCCAAGATGGTGGGGCCGAGCAGTACTTC

j_gene: TRBJ1-1
v_gene: TRBV10-3
abundance: .
d_gene: TRBD1
CDR3aa: CAIKGQGNTEAFF
CDR3nt: TGTGCCATCAAAGGACAGGGCAACACTGAAGCTTTCTTT

j_gene: TRBJ1-4
v_gene: TRBV18
abundance: .
d_gene: .
CDR3aa: CASSLTRDLGGEKLFF
CDR3nt: TGTGCCAGCTCACTCACCCGGGACCTAGGAGGGGAAAAACTGTTTTTT

j_gene: TRBJ1-1
v_gene: TRBV10-3
abundance: few
d_gene: .
CDR3aa: CAISREDTEAFF
CDR3nt: TGTGCCATCAGCAGGGAGGACACTGAAGCTTTCTTT

j_gene: TRBJ2-2
v_gene: TRBV29-1
abundance: once
d_gene: TRBD1
CDR3aa: CSVVGTGNTGELFF
CDR3nt: TGCAGCGTTGTGGGGACAGGCAACACCGGGGAGCTGTTTTTT

j_gene: TRBJ1-1
v_gene: TRBV27
abundance: .
d_gene: .
CDR3aa: CASIENWAGNTEAFF
CDR3nt: TGTGCCAGCATCGAGAACTGGGCAGGGAACACTGAAGCTTTCTTT

j_gene: TRBJ1-5
v_gene: TRBV19
abundance: few
d_gene: .
CDR3aa: CASSQTGGNQPQHF
CDR3nt: TGTGCCAGTAGTCAAACCGGTGGCAATCAGCCCCAGCATTTT

j_gene: TRBJ2-7
v_gene: TRBV2
abundance: .
d_gene: TRBD1
CDR3aa: CASSTGQMTYEQYF
CDR3nt: TGTGCCAGCAGTACGGGACAGATGACCTACGAGCAGTACTTC

j_gene: TRBJ1-2
v_gene: TRBV4-2
abundance: .
d_gene: TRBD1
CDR3aa: CASSQAGQGVGYGYTF
CDR3nt: TGTGCCAGCAGCCAAGCGGGACAGGGGGTAGGCTATGGCTACACCTTC

j_gene: TRBJ1-2
v_gene: TRBV10-3
abundance: .
d_gene: .
CDR3aa: CAIREQYGYTF
CDR3nt: TGTGCCATCAGGGAACAGTATGGCTACACCTTC

j_gene: TRBJ2-3
v_gene: TRBV19
abundance: .
d_gene: TRBD2
CDR3aa: CASRLAGGPTDTQYF
CDR3nt: TGTGCCAGTAGGCTAGCGGGAGGCCCCACAGATACGCAGTATTTT

j_gene: TRBJ1-1
v_gene: TRBV18
abundance: once
d_gene: TRBD1
CDR3aa: CASSPKGQLKNTEAFF
CDR3nt: TGTGCCAGCTCACCTAAGGGACAGCTGAAGAACACTGAAGCTTTCTTT

j_gene: TRBJ2-3
v_gene: TRBV2
abundance: .
d_gene: TRBD2
CDR3aa: CASRKGTSAPFTDTQYF
CDR3nt: TGTGCCAGCAGGAAAGGGACTAGCGCCCCGTTCACAGATACGCAGTATTTT

j_gene: TRBJ2-2
v_gene: TRBV5-1
abundance: .
d_gene: .
CDR3aa: CASSPRAGAIGELFF
CDR3nt: TGCGCCAGCAGCCCCAGGGCAGGGGCTATCGGGGAGCTGTTTTTT

j_gene: TRBJ1-2
v_gene: TRBV7-2
abundance: .
d_gene: .
CDR3aa: CASSSYRVDNYGYTF
CDR3nt: TGTGCCAGCAGCTCCTACAGGGTGGATAACTATGGCTACACCTTC

j_gene: TRBJ1-4
v_gene: TRBV11-2
abundance: few
d_gene: TRBD1
CDR3aa: CASSNSAFRDSNEKLFF
CDR3nt: TGTGCCAGCAGCAATAGCGCATTTCGGGACAGTAATGAAAAACTGTTTTTT